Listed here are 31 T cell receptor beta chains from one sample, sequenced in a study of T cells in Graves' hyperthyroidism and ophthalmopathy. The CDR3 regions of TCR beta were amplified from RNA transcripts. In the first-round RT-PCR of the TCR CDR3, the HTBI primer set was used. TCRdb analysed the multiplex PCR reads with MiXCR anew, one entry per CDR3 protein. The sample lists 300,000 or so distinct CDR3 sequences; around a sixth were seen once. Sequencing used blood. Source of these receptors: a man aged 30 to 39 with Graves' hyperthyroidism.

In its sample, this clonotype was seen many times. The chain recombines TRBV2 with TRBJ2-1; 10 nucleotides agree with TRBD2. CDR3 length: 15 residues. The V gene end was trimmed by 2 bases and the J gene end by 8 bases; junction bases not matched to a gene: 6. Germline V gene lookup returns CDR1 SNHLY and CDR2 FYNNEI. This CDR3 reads CASSEKGLAFDEQFF. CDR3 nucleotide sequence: TGTGCCAGCAGTGAAAAGGGACTAGCGTTCGATGAGCAGTTCTTC.

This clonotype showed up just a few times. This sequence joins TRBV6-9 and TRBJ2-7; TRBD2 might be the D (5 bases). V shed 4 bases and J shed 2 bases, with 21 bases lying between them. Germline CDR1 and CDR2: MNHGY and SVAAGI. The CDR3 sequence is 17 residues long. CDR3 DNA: TGTGCCAGCAGTTTCAACCCCCGGGGTTTTAACACCTACGAGCAGTACTTC. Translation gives CASSFNPRGFNTYEQYF.

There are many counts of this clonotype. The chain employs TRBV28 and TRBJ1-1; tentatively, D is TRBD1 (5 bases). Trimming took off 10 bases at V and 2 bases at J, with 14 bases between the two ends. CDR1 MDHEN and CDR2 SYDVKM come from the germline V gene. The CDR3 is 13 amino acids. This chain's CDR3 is CATLPGENTEAFF. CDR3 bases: TGTGCCACCCTGCCGGGGGAAAACACTGAAGCTTTCTTT.

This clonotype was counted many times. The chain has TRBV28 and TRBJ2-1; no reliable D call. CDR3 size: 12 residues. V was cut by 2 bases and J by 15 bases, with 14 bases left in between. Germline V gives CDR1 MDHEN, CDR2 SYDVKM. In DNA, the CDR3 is TGTGCCAGCAGTTTAATCTTAAGGATTTTGTTCTTC. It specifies CASSLILRILFF.

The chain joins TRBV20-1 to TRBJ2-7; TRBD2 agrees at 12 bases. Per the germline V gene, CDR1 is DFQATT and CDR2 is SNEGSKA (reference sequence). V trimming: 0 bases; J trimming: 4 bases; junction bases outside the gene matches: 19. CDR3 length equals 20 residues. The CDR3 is CSARDGPGLAGTGEGYEQYF. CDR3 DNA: TGCAGTGCTAGAGATGGACCCGGACTAGCGGGAACGGGGGAGGGATACGAGCAGTACTTC.

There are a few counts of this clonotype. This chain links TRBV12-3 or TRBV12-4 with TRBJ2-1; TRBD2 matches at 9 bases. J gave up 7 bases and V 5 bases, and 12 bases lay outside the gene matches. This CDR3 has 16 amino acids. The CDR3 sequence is CASSPPLSGSGNEQFF. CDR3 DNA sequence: TGTGCCAGCAGTCCCCCCCTTAGCGGGAGTGGAAATGAGCAGTTCTTC.

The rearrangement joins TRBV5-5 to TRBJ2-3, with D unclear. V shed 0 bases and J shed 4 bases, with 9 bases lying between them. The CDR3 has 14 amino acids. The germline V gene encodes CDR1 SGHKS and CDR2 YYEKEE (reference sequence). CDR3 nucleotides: TGTGCCAGCAGCTTGGCCGTAGCCTCAGATACGCAGTATTTT. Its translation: CASSLAVASDTQYF.

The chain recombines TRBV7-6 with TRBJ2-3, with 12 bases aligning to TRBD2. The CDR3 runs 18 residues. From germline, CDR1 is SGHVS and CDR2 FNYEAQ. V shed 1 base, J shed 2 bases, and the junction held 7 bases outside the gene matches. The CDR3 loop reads CASSLVLAGGRVTDTQYF. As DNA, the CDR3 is TGTGCCAGCAGCTTAGTCCTAGCGGGAGGGCGGGTCACAGATACGCAGTATTTT.

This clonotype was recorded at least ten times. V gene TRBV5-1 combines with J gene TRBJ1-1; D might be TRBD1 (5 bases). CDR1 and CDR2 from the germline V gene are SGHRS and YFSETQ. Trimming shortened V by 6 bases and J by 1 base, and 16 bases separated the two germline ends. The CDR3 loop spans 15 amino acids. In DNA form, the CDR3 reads TGCGCCAGCACACGGGACGCCTTGGGGAACACTGAAGCTTTCTTT. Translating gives CASTRDALGNTEAFF. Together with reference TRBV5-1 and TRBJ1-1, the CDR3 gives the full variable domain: KAGVTQTPRYLIKTRGQQVTLSCSPISGHRSVSWYQQTPGQGLQFLFEYFSETQRNKGNFPGRFSGRQFSNSRSEMNVSTLELGDSALYLCASTRDALGNTEAFFGQGTRLTVV.

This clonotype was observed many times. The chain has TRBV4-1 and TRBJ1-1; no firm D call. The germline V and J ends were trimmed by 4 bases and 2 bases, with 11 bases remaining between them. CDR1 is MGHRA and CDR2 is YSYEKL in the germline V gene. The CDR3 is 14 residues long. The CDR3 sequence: CASSLVEGNTEAFF. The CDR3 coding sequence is TGCGCCAGCAGCCTCGTGGAGGGCAACACTGAAGCTTTCTTT.

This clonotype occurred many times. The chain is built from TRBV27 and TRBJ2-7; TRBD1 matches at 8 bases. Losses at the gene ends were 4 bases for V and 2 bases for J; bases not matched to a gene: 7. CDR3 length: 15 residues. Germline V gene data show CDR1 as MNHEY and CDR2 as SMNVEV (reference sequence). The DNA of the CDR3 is TGTGCCAGCAGTTGGGAAGGACAGGGTACCTACGAGCAGTACTTC. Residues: CASSWEGQGTYEQYF.

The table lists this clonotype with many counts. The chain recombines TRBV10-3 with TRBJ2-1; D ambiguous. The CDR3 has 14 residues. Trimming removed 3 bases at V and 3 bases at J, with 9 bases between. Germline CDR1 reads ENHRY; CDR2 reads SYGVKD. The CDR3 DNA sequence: TGTGCCATCAGTGAATCTGGGGTCTACAATGAGCAGTTCTTC. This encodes CAISESGVYNEQFF.

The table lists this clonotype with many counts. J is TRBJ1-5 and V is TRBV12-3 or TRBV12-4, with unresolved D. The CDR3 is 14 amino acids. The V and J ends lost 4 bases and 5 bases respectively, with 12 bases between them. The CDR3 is CASSWLGSDQPQHF. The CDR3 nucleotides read TGTGCCAGCAGTTGGTTGGGGTCCGATCAGCCCCAGCATTTT.

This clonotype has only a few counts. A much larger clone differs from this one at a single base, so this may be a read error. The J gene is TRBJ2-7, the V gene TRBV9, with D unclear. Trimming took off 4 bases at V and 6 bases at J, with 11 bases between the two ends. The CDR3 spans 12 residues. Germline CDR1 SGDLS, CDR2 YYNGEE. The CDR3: CASSSRTGEQYF. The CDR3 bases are TGTGCCAGCAGCTCCCGCACTGGCGAGCAGTACTTC.

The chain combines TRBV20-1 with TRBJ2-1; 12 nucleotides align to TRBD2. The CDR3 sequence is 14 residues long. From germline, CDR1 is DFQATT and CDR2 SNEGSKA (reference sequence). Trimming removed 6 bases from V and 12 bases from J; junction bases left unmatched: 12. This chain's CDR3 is CSAQTSGSGVGQFF. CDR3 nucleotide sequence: TGCAGTGCCCAGACTAGCGGGAGTGGAGTAGGGCAGTTCTTC.

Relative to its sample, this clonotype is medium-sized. CDR3: CASSEALLRSWGTPGDGYTF. DNA of the CDR3: TGTGCCAGCAGTGAAGCGCTTCTGAGGTCCTGGGGGACCCCCGGGGATGGCTACACCTTC. The chain combines TRBV2 with TRBJ1-2; D may be TRBD1 (5 bases). V was clipped by 0 bases and J by 6 bases, with 29 bases between them. This CDR3 comprises 20 residues. Germline CDR1 reads SNHLY; CDR2 reads FYNNEI.

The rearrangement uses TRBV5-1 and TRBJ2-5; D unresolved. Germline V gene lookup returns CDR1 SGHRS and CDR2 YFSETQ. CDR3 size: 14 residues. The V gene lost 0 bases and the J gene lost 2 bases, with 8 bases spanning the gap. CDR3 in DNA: TGCGCCAGCAGCTTGGCCTACCTACAAGAGACCCAGTACTTC. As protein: CASSLAYLQETQYF.

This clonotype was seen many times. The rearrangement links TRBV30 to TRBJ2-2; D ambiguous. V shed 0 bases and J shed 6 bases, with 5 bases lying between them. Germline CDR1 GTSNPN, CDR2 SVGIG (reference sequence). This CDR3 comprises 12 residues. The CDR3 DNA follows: TGTGCCTGGAGTGTCCCCCCCGGGGAGCTGTTTTTT. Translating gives CAWSVPPGELFF.

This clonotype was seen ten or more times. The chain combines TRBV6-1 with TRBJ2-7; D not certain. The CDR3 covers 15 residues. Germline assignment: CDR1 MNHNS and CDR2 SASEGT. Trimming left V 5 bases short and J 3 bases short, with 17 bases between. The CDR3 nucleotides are TGTGCCAGCAGTTACGGGCGTATAGCACTCTACGAGCAGTACTTC. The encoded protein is CASSYGRIALYEQYF.

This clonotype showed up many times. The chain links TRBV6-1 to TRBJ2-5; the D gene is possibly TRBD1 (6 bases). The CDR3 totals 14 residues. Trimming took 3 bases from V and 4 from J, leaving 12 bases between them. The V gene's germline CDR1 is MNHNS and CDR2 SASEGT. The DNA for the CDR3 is TGTGCCAGCAGTGAGGGCAGGGGCAGAGAGACCCAGTACTTC. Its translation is CASSEGRGRETQYF.

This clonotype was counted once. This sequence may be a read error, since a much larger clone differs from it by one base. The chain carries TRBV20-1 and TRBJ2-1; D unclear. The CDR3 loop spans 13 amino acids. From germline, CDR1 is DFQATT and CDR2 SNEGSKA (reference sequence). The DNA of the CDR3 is TGCAGTGAGCGCCCAAGCTCCTACAATGATCAGTTCTTC. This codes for CSERPSSYNDQFF.

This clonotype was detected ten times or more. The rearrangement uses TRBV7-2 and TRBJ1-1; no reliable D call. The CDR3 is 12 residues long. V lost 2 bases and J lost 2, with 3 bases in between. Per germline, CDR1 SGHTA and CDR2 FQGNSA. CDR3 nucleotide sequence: TGTGCCAGCAGCTTAACCAACACTGAAGCTTTCTTT. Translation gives CASSLTNTEAFF.

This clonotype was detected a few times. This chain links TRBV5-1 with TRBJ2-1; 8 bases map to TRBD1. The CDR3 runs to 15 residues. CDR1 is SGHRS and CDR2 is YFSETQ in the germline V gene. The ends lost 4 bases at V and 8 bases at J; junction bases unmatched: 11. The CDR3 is CASSAALMDRDEQFF. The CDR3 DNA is TGCGCCAGCAGCGCGGCGTTGATGGACAGGGATGAGCAGTTCTTC.

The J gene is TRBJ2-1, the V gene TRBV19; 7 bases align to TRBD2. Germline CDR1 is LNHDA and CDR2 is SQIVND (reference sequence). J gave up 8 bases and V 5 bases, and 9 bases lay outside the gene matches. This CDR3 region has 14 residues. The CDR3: CASSLRGGPDEQFF. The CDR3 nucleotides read TGTGCCAGTAGTTTGCGGGGAGGGCCAGATGAGCAGTTCTTC.

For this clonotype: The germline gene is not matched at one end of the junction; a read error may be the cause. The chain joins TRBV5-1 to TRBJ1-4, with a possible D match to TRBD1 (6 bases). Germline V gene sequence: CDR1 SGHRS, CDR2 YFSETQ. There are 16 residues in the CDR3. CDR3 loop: CASSPLQGIFNEKLFF. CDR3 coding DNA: TGCGCCAGCAGCCCCCTACAGGGAATATTTAATGAAAAGCTGTTTTTT.

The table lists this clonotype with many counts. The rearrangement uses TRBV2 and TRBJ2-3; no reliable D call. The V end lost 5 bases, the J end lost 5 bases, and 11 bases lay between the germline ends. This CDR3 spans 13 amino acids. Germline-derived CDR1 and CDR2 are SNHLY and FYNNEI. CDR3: CASSQNSLDTQYF. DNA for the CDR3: TGTGCCAGCAGTCAAAACTCCCTAGATACGCAGTATTTT.

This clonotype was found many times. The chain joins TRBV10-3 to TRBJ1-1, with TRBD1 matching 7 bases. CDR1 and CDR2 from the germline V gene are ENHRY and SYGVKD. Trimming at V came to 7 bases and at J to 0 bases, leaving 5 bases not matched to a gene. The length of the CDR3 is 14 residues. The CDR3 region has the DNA TGTGCCATCAACTCGCAGGGGGTGAACACTGAAGCTTTCTTT. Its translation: CAINSQGVNTEAFF.

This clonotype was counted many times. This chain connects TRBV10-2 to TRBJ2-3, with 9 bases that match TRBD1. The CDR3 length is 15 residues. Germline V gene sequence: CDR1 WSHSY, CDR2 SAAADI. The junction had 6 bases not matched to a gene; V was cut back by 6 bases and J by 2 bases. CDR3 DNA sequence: TGCGCCAGCAGACCCGGGACAGGGTACACAGATACGCAGTATTTT. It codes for CASRPGTGYTDTQYF.

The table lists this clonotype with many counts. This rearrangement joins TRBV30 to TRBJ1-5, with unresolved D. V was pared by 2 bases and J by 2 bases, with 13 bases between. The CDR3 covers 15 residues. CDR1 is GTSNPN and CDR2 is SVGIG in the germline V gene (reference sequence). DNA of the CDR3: TGTGCCTGGAGTCCGGGAGAGTTAGGCAATCAGCCCCAGCATTTT. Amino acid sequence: CAWSPGELGNQPQHF.

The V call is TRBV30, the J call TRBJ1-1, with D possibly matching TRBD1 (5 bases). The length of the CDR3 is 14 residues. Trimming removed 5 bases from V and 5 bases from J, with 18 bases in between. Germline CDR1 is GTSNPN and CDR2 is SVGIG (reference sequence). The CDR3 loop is CAWRGGRVLTEAFF. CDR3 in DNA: TGTGCCTGGCGAGGCGGCAGGGTTCTTACTGAAGCTTTCTTT.

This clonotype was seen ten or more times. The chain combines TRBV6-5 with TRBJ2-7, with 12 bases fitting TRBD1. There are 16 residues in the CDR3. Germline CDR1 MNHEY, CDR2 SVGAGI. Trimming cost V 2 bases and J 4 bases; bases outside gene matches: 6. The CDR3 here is CASSYPPGQGAYEQYF. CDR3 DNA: TGTGCCAGCAGTTACCCCCCGGGACAGGGGGCTTACGAGCAGTACTTC.